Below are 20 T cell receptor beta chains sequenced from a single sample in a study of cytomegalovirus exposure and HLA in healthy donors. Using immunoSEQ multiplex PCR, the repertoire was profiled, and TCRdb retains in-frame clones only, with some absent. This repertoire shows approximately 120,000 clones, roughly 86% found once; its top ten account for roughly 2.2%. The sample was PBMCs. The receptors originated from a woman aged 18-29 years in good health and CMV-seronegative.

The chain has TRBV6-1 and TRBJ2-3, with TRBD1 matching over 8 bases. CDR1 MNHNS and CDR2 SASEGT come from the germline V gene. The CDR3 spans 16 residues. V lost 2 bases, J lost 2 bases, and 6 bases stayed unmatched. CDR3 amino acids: CASSENQGANTDTQYF. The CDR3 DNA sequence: TGTGCCAGCAGTGAAAACCAGGGGGCTAACACAGATACGCAGTATTTT.

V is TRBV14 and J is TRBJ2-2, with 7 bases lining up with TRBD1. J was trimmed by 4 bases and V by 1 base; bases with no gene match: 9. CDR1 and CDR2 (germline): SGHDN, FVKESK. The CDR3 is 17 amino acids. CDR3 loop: CASSQGTGTDVTGELFF. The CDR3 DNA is TGTGCCAGCAGCCAAGGAACCGGGACAGACGTCACCGGGGAGCTGTTTTTT.

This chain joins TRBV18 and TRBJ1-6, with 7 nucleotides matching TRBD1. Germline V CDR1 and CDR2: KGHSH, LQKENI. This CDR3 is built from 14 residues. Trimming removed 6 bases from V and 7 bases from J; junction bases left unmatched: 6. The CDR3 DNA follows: TGTGCCAGCTCCCCGACAGGGAAAAATTCACCCCTCCACTTT. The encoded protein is CASSPTGKNSPLHF.

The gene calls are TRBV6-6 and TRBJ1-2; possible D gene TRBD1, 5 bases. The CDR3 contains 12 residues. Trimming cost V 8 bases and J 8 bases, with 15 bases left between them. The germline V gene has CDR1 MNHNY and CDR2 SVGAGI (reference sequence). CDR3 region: CASSPGGDGYTF. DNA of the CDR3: TGTGCCAGCTCCCCTGGAGGGGACGGCTACACCTTC.

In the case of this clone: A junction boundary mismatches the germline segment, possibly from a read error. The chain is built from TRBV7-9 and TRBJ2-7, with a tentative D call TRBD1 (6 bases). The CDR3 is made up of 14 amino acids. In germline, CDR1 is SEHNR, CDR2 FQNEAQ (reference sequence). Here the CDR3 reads CASSLRGARGPPAF. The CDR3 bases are TGTGCCAGCAGCTTACGGGGTGCCAGGGGACCCCCGGCCTTC.

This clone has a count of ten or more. CDR3 in DNA: TGTGCCAGCAGTTGGCAGGGTAGCAATCAGCCCCAGCATTTT. Translation: CASSWQGSNQPQHF. The chain has TRBV27 and TRBJ1-5; weak D call: TRBD1 (5 bases). CDR1 MNHEY and CDR2 SMNVEV come from the germline V gene (reference sequence). This CDR3 has 14 amino acids. Trimming took 4 bases from V and 0 from J, leaving 7 bases between them.

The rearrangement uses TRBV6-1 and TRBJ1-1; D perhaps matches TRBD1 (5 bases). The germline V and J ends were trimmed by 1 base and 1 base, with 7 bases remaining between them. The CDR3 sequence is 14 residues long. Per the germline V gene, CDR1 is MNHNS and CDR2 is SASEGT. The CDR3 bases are TGTGCCAGCAGTGAAGGGGGCGCGAACACTGAAGCTTTCTTT. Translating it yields CASSEGGANTEAFF.

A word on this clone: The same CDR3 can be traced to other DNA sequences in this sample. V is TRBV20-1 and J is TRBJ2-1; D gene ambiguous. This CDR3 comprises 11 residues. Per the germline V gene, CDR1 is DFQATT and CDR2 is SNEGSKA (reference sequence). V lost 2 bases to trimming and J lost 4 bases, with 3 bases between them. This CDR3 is CSARPYNEQFF. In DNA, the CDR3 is TGCAGTGCTAGACCATACAATGAGCAGTTCTTC.

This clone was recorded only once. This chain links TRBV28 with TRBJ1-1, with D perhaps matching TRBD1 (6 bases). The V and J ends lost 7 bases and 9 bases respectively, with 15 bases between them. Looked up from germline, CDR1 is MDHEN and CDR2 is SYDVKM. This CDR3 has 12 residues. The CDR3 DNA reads TGTGCCAGCAACGGATTAGACAGGAAAGCTTTCTTT. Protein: CASNGLDRKAFF.

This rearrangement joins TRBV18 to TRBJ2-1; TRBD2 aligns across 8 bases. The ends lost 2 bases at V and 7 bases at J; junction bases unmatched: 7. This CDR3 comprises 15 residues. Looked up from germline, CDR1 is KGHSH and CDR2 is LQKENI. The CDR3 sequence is CASSPSGGTDNEQFF. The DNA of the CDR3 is TGTGCCAGCTCACCAAGCGGGGGCACCGATAATGAGCAGTTCTTC.

The CDR3 sequence is CASSLELVRTKQRQPQHF. CDR3 nucleotides: TGTGCCAGCAGTTTAGAGCTAGTCCGGACAAAACAACGACAGCCCCAGCATTTT. The J gene is TRBJ1-5, the V gene TRBV28; maybe TRBD1 (5 bases). Trimming took off 2 bases at V and 7 bases at J, with 24 bases between the two ends. Germline values: CDR1 MDHEN, CDR2 SYDVKM. The CDR3 has 18 amino acids.

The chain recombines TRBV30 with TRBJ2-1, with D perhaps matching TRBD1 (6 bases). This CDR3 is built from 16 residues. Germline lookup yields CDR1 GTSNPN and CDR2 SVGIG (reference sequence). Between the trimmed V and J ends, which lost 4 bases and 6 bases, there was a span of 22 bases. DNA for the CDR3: TGTGCCTGGAACCTCCATGTCCGGGACATGCCCAATGAGCAGTTCTTC. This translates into CAWNLHVRDMPNEQFF.

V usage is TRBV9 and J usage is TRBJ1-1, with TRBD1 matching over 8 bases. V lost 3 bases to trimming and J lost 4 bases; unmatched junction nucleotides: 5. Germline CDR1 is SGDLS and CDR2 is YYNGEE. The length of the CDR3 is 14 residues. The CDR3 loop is CASSATQGGTEAFF. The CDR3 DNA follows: TGTGCCAGCAGCGCGACACAGGGGGGCACTGAAGCTTTCTTT.

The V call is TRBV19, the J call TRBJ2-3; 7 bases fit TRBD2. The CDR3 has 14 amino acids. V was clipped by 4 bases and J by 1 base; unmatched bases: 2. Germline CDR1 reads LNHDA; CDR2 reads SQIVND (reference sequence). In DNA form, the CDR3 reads TGTGCCAGTAGTAGCGGGAGTCGCACAGATACGCAGTATTTT. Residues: CASSSGSRTDTQYF.

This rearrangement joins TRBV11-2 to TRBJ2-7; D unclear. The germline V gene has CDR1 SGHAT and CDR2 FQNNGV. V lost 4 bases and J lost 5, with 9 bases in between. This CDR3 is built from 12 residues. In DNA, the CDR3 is TGTGCCAGCAGCTCGAGTTTCCACGAGCAGTACTTC. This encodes CASSSSFHEQYF.

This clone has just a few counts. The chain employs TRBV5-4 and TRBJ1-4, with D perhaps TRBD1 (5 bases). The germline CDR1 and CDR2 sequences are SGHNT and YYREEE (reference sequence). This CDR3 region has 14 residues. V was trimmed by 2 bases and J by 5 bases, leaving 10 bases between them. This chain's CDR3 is CASSFSGSNEKLFF. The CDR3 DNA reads TGTGCCAGCAGCTTCTCAGGGTCGAATGAAAAACTGTTTTTT.

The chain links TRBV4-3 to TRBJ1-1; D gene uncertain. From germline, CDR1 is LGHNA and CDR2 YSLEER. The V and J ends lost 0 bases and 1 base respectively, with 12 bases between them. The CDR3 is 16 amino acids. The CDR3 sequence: CASSQEPGSPNTEAFF. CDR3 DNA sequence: TGCGCCAGCAGCCAAGAACCCGGGAGTCCGAACACTGAAGCTTTCTTT.

CDR3 nucleotides: TGTGCCAGCAACCCCTACAGGGGAGACGAAAAACTGTTTTTT. Translating gives CASNPYRGDEKLFF. J is TRBJ1-4 and V is TRBV7-6; 7 nucleotides match TRBD1. The junction had 10 bases not matched to a gene; V was cut back by 7 bases and J by 8 bases. The CDR3 extends over 14 amino acids. Germline CDR1 SGHVS, CDR2 FNYEAQ.

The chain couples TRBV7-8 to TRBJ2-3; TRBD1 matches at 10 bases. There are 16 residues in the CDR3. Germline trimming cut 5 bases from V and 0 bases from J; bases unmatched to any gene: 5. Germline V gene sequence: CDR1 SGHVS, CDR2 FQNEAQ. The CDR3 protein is CASSRRTGGSTDTQYF. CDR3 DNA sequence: TGTGCCAGCAGCAGAAGGACAGGGGGTAGCACAGATACGCAGTATTTT.

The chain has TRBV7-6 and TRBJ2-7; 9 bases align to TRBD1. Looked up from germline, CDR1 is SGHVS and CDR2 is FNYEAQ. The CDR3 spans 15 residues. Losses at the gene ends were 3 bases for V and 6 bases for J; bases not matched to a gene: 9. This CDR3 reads CASSLSTGQGIEQYF. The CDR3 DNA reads TGTGCCAGCAGCTTGTCCACGGGACAGGGAATCGAGCAGTACTTC.